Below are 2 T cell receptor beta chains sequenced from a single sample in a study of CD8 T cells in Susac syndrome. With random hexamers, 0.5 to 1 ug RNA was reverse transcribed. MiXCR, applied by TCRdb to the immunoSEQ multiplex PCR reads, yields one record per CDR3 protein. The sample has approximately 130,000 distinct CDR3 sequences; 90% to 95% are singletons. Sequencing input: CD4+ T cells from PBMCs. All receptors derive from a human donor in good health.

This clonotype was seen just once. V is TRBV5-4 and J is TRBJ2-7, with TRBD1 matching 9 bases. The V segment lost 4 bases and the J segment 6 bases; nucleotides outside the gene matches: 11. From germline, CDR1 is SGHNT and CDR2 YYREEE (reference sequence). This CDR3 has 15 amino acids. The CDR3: CASSLGGQGVGEQYF. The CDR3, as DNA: TGTGCCAGCAGCCTGGGGGGACAGGGTGTGGGCGAGCAGTACTTC.

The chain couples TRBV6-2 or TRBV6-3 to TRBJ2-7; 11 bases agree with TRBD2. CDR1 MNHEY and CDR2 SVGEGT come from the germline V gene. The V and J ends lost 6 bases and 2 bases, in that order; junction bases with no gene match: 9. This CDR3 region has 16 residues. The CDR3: CASRPSLAGVTYEQYF. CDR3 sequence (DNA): TGTGCCAGCAGGCCATCACTAGCGGGAGTGACCTACGAGCAGTACTTC.